This T cell receptor (beta chain) was sequenced for a study of T cells in Graves' hyperthyroidism and ophthalmopathy. This clonotype was recorded many times. Its matching antigen is unknown. The ends were cut back, 5 bases at V and 4 bases at J, with 10 bases in the middle. This CDR3 comprises 13 residues. Germline V CDR1 and CDR2: SGDLS, YYNGEE. Blood was drawn at first hyperthyroidism diagnosis, before any ophthalmopathy symptoms. Amplified TCR beta CDR3 regions came from RNA transcripts. HTBI primers drove first-round RT-PCR of the TCR CDR3. One entry per CDR3 protein, called by TCRdb with MiXCR from the multiplex PCR reads. The repertoire holds under 300,000 distinct CDR3 sequences, roughly 15% seen once, with about 14% in the top ten. Broader study findings: Ophthalmopathy got predicted by the model a median around 6.6 months before its onset.

The sequencing input was blood. This rearrangement joins TRBV9 to TRBJ2-1; D is perhaps TRBD1 (6 bases). This clonotype originated in a woman between 40 and 55 years old with Graves' hyperthyroidism that later progressed to Graves' ophthalmopathy. CDR3 sequence reads: CASRDRNYNEQFF. The CDR3 DNA reads TGTGCCAGCAGGGACAGAAATTACAATGAGCAGTTCTTC.